The TCR beta chain under discussion was sequenced for a study of blood T cell repertoires in COVID-19. Overall study context: Nucleic acid was either cDNA or gDNA, and it came from T cells, B-cell-depleted T cells, or PBMCs.

Using immunoSEQ multiplex PCR, the repertoire was profiled, and TCRdb retains in-frame clones only, with some absent. The table lists roughly 330,000 clones, roughly 90% of them singletons, with roughly 6.7% in the top ten. This CDR3 comprises 13 residues. J was trimmed by 8 bases and V by 5 bases; bases with no gene match: 7. This clone occurred once. The sample comprised peripheral blood. The chain employs TRBV12-3 or TRBV12-4 and TRBJ1-2; 8 bases match TRBD1. This TCR came from a man in his late teens or twenties who had recovered from COVID-19. Here the CDR3 DNA reads TGTGCCAGCAGTCACAGGGGGACTGGGGGCTACACCTTC. Encoded protein: CASSHRGTGGYTF.